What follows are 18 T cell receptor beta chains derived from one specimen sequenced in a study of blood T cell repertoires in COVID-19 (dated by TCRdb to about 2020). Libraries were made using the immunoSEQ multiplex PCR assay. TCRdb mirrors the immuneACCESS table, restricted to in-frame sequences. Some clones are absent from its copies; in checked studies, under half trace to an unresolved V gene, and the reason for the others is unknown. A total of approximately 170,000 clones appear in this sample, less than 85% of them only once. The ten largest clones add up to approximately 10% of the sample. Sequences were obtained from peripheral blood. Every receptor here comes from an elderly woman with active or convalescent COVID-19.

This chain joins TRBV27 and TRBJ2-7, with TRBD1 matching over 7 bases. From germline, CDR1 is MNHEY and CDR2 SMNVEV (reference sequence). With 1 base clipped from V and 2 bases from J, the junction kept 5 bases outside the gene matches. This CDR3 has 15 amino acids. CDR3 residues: CASSLFQGVTYEQYF. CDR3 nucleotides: TGTGCCAGCAGTTTATTTCAGGGGGTCACCTACGAGCAGTACTTC.

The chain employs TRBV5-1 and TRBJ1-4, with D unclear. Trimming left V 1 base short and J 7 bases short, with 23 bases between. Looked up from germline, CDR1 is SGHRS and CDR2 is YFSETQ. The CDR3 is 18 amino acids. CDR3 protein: CASSLWGDQPQSGEKLFF. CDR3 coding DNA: TGCGCCAGCAGCTTGTGGGGAGACCAGCCCCAATCGGGTGAAAAACTGTTTTTT.

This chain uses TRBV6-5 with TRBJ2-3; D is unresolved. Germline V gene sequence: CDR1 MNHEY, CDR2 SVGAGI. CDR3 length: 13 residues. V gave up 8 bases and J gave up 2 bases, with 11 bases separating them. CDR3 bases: TGTGCCAGCCACCAGTACCTCACAGATACGCAGTATTTT. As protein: CASHQYLTDTQYF.

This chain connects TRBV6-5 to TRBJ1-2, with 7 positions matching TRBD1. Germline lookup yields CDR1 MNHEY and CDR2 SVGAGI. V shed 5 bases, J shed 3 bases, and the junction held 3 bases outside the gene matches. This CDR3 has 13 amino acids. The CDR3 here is CASSTRGHYGYTF. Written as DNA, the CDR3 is TGTGCCAGCAGTACGAGGGGGCACTATGGCTACACCTTC.

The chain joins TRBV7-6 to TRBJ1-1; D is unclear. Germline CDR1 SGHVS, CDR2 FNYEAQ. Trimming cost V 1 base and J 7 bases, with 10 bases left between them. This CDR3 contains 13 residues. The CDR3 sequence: CASSLGGPNEAFF. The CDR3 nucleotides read TGTGCCAGCAGCTTAGGTGGGCCGAATGAAGCTTTCTTT.

CDR3 in DNA: TGTGCCAGCAGCCGTGGACTAGCGGGCGCCGACTCCTACGAGCAGTACTTC. Translating it yields CASSRGLAGADSYEQYF. The rearrangement joins TRBV9 to TRBJ2-7, with TRBD2 matching over 11 bases. The CDR3 covers 17 residues. Per the germline V gene, CDR1 is SGDLS and CDR2 is YYNGEE. Losses at the gene ends were 4 bases for V and 0 bases for J; bases not matched to a gene: 9.

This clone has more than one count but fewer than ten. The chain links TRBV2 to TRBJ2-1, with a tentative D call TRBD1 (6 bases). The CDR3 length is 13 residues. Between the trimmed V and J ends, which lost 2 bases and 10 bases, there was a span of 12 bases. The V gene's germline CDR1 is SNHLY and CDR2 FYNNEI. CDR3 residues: CASSEFRTDEQFF. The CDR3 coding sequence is TGTGCCAGCAGTGAATTTAGGACAGACGAGCAGTTCTTC. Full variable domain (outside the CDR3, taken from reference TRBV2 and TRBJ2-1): EPEVTQTPSHQVTQMGQEVILRCVPISNHLYFYWYRQILGQKVEFLVSFYNNEISEKSEIFDDQFSVERPDGSNFTLKIRSTKLEDSAMYFCASSEFRTDEQFFGPGTRLTVL.

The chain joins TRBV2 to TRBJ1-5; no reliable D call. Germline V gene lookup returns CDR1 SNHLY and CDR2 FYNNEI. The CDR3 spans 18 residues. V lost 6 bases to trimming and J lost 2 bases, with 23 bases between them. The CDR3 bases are TGTGCCAGCAGAGAACCGGGAAAGGGTGGTTTGGGCAATCAGCCCCAGCATTTT. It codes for CASREPGKGGLGNQPQHF. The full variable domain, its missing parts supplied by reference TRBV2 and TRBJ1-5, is EPEVTQTPSHQVTQMGQEVILRCVPISNHLYFYWYRQILGQKVEFLVSFYNNEISEKSEIFDDQFSVERPDGSNFTLKIRSTKLEDSAMYFCASREPGKGGLGNQPQHFGDGTRLSIL.

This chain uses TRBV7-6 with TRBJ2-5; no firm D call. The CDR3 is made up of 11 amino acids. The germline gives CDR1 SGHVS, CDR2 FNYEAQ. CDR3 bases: TGTGCTAGTGGTACGGGAGAGACCCAGTACTTC. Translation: CASGTGETQYF.

CDR3 nucleotides: TGCAGTGCTATTGAGAGGGCAGATACGCAGTATTTT. The encoded protein is CSAIERADTQYF. The chain uses TRBV20-1 and TRBJ2-3, with D possibly TRBD2 on 5 matching bases. This CDR3 region has 12 residues. CDR1 and CDR2 from the germline V gene are DFQATT and SNEGSKA (reference sequence). Deletions cut 4 bases from V and 4 bases from J, with 9 bases between.

CDR3 in amino acids: CASSELPGKNTEAFF. The CDR3 coding sequence is TGCGCCAGCAGCGAGTTGCCAGGGAAGAACACTGAAGCTTTCTTT. This chain uses TRBV5-1 with TRBJ1-1; tentatively, D is TRBD1 (5 bases). The V and J ends lost 4 bases and 1 base respectively, with 14 bases between them. The germline V gene has CDR1 SGHRS and CDR2 YFSETQ. The CDR3 contains 15 residues.

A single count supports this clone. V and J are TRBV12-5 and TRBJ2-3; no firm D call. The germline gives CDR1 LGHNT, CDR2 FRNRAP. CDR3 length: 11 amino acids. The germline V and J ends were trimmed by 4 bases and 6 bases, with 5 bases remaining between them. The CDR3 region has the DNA TGTGCTAGTGGTTCTGCGGATACGCAGTATTTT. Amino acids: CASGSADTQYF. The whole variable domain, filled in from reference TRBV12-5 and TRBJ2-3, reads DARVTQTPRHKVTEMGQEVTMRCQPILGHNTVFWYRQTMMQGLELLAYFRNRAPLDDSGMPKDRFSAEMPDATLATLKIQPSEPRDSAVYFCASGSADTQYFGPGTRLTVL.

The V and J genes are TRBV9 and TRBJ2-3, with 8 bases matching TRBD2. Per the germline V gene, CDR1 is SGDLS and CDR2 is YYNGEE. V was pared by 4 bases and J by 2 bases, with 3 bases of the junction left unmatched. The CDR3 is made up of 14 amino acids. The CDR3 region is CASSLAGYTDTQYF. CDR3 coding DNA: TGTGCCAGCAGCTTAGCGGGGTACACAGATACGCAGTATTTT.

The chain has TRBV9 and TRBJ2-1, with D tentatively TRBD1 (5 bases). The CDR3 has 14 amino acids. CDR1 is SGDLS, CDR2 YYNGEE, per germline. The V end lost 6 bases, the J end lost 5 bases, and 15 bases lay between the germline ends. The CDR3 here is CASTRRGWDNEQFF. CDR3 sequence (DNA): TGTGCCAGCACCCGTAGGGGCTGGGACAATGAGCAGTTCTTC.

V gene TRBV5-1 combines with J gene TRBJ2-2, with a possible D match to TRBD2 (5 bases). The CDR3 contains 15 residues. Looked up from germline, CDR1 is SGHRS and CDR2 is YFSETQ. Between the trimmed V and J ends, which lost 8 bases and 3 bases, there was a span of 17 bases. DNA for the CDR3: TGCGCCAGTCGCACAGCGGCATACGACACCGGGGAGCTGTTTTTT. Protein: CASRTAAYDTGELFF.

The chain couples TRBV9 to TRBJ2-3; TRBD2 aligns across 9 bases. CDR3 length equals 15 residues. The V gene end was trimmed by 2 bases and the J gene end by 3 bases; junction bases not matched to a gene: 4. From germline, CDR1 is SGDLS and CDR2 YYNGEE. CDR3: CASSVLAGVTDTQYF. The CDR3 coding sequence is TGTGCCAGCAGCGTCTTAGCGGGAGTTACAGATACGCAGTATTTT.

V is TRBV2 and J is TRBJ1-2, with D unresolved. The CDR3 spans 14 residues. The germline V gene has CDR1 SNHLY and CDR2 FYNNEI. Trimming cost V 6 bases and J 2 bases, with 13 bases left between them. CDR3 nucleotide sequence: TGTGCCAGCAGCCCTGTGGACTCGAACTATGGCTACACCTTC. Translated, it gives CASSPVDSNYGYTF.

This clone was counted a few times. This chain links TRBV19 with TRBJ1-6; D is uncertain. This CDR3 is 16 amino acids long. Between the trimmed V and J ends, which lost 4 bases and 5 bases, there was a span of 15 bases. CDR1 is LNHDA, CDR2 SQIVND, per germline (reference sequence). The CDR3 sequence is CASSTPDLSNNSPLHF. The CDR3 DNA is TGTGCCAGTAGTACCCCCGACTTATCTAATAATTCACCCCTCCACTTT.